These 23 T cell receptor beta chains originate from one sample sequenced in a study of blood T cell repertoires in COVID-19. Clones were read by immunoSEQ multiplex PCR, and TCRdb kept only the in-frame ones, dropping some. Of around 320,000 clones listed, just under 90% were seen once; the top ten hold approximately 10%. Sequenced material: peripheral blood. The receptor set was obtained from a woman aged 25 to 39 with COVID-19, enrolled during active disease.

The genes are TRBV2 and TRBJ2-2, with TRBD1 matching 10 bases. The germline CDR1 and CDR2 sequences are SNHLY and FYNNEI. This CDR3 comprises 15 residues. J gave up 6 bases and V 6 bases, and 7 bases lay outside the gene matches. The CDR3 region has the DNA TGTGCCAGCAGCCCAGACAGGGGGCGATCCGGGGAGCTGTTTTTT. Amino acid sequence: CASSPDRGRSGELFF.

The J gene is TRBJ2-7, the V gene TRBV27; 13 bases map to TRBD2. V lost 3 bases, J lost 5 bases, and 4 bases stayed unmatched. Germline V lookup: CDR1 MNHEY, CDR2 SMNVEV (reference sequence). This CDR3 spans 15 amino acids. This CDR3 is CASSFGTSGKHEQYF. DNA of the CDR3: TGTGCCAGCAGTTTCGGGACTAGCGGGAAACACGAGCAGTACTTC.

CDR3 sequence reads: CASSYQRRHYGYTF. DNA for the CDR3: TGTGCCAGCAGTTACCAAAGGAGGCACTATGGCTACACCTTC. V gene TRBV6-5 combines with J gene TRBJ1-2; the D is unclear. Germline V CDR1 and CDR2: MNHEY, SVGAGI. The V gene lost 2 bases and the J gene lost 3 bases, with 10 bases spanning the gap. This CDR3 is built from 14 residues.

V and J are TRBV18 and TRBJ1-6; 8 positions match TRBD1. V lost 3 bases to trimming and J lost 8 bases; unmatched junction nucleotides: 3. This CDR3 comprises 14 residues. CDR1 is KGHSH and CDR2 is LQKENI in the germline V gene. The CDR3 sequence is CASSPTGVDSPLHF. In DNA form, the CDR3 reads TGTGCCAGCTCACCGACAGGGGTGGATTCACCCCTCCACTTT. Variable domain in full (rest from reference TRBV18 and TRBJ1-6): NAGVMQNPRHLVRRRGQEARLRCSPMKGHSHVYWYRQLPEEGLKFMVYLQKENIIDESGMPKERFSAEFPKEGPSILRIQQVVRGDSAAYFCASSPTGVDSPLHFGNGTRLTVT.

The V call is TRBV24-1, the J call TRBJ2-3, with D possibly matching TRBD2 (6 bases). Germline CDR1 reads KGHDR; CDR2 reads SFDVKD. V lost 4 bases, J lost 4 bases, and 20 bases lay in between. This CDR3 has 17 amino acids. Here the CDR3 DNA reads TGTGCCACCAGTGACCGCTCTCGACCCCCGGGAGCAGATACGCAGTATTTT. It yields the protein CATSDRSRPPGADTQYF.

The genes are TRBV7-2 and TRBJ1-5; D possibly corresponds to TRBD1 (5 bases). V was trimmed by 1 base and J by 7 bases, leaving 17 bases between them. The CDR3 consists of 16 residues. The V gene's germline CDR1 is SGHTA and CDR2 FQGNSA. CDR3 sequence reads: CASSLERVRVGQPQHF. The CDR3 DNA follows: TGTGCCAGCAGCTTAGAGAGAGTCAGGGTCGGCCAGCCCCAGCATTTT.

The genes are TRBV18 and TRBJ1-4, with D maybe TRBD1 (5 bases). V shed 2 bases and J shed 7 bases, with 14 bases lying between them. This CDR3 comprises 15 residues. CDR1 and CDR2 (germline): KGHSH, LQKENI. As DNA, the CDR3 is TGTGCCAGCTCACCAGCAGGGTGGGAAAGTGAAAAACTGTTTTTT. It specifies CASSPAGWESEKLFF.

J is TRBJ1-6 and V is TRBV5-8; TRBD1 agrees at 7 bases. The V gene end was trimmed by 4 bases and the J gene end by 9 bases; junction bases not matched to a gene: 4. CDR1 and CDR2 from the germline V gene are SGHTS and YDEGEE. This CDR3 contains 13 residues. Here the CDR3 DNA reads TGTGCCAGCAGCGTCAACAGGGGTTCACCCCTCCACTTT. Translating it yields CASSVNRGSPLHF.

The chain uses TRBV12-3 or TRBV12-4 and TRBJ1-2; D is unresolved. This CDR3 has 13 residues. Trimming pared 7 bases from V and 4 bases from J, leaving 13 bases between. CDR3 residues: CASTWEGGYGYTF. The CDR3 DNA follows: TGTGCCAGCACCTGGGAGGGAGGCTATGGCTACACCTTC.

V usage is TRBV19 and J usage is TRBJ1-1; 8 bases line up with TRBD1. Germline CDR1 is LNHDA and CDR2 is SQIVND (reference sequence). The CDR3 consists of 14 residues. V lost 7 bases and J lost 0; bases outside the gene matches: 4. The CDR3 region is CASTQDRVNTEAFF. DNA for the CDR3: TGTGCCAGTACCCAGGACAGGGTGAACACTGAAGCTTTCTTT.

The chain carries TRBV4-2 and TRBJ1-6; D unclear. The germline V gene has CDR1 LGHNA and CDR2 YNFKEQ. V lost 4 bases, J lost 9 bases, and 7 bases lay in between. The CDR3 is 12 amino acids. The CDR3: CASSPTGSPLHF. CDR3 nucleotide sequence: TGTGCCAGCAGCCCCACGGGTTCACCCCTCCACTTT.

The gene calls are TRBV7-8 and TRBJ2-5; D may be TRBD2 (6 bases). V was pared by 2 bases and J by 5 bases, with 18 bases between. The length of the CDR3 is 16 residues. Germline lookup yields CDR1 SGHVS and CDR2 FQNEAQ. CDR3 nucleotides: TGTGCCAGCAGCTTACGGTGGTTGACTAGAGGGGAGACCCAGTACTTC. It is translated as CASSLRWLTRGETQYF.

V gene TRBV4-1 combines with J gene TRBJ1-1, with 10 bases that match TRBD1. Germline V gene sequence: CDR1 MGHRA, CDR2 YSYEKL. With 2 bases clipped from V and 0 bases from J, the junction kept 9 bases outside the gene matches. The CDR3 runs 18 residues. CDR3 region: CASSQWGTGAGVNTEAFF. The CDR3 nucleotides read TGCGCCAGCAGCCAATGGGGGACAGGGGCAGGCGTGAACACTGAAGCTTTCTTT.

The CDR3 DNA follows: TGTGCCAGCAGCTTATGGACAGGGGGGAACACTGAAGCTTTCTTT. This encodes CASSLWTGGNTEAFF. The J gene is TRBJ1-1, the V gene TRBV7-9; 10 bases are shared with TRBD1. There are 15 residues in the CDR3. V dropped 2 bases and J dropped 1; count of bases not matched to a gene: 1. Germline V gives CDR1 SEHNR, CDR2 FQNEAQ (reference sequence).

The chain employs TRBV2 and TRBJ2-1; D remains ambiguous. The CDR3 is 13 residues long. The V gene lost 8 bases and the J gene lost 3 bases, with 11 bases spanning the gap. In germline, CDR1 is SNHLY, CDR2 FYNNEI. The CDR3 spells CASQISLYNEQFF. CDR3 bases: TGTGCCAGCCAGATAAGTCTCTACAATGAGCAGTTCTTC.

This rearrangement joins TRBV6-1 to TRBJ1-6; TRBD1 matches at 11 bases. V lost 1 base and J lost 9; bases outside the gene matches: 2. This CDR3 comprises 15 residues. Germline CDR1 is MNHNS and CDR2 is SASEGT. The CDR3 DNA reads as TGTGCCAGCAGTGAAGGGACAGGGGGCACTTCACCCCTCCACTTT. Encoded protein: CASSEGTGGTSPLHF.

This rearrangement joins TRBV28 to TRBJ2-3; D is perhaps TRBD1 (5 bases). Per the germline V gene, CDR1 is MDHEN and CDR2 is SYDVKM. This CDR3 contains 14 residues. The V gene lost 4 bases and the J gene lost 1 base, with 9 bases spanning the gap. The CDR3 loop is CASSSRQRTDTQYF. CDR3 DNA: TGTGCCAGCAGTTCTAGACAGCGCACAGATACGCAGTATTTT.

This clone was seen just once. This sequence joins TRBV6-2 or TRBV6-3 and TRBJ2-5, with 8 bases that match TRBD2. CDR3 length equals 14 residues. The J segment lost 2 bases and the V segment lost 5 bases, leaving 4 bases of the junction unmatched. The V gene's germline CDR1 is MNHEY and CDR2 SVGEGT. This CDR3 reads CASSPRLAQETQYF. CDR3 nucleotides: TGTGCCAGCAGTCCCAGACTAGCGCAAGAGACCCAGTACTTC.

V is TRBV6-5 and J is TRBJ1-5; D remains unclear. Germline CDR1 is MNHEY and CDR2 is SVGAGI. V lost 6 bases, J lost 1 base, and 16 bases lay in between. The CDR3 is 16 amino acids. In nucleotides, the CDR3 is TGTGCCAGCAGATACGGGCCTAATGAGAGCAATCAGCCCCAGCATTTT. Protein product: CASRYGPNESNQPQHF.

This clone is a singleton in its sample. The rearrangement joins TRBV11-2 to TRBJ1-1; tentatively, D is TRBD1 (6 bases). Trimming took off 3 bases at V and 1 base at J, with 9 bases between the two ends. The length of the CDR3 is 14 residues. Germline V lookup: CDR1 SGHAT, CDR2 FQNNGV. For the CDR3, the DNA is TGTGCCAGCAGCTTCAGGGGTGCGAACACTGAAGCTTTCTTT. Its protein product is CASSFRGANTEAFF.

The CDR3 DNA reads as TGTGCCAGCAGCCCCCTCAGTAACCCCGGGGAGCTGTTTTTT. It specifies CASSPLSNPGELFF. This chain joins TRBV11-2 and TRBJ2-2; no clear D. The CDR3 sequence is 14 residues long. V was cut by 5 bases and J by 6 bases, with 13 bases left in between. Per the germline V gene, CDR1 is SGHAT and CDR2 is FQNNGV.

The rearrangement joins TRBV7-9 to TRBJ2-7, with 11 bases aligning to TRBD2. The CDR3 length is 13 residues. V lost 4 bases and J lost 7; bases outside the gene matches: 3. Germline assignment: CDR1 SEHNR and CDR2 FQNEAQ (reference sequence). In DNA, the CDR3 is TGTGCCAGCAGCTGGCTAGCGGGGGGTGAGCAGTACTTC. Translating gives CASSWLAGGEQYF. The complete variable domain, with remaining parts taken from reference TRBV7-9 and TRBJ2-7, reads DTGVSQNPRHKITKRGQNVTFRCDPISEHNRLYWYRQTLGQGPEFLTYFQNEAQLEKSRLLSDRFSAERPKGSFSTLEIQRTEQGDSAMYLCASSWLAGGEQYFGPGTRLTVT.

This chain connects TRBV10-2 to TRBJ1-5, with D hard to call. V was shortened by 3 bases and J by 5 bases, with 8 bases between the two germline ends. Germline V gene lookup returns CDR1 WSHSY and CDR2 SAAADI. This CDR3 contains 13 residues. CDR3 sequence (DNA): TGCGCCAGCAGTGACAGCGAGGATCAGCCCCAGCATTTT. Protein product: CASSDSEDQPQHF.